This T cell receptor (beta chain) was profiled in a study of blood T cells in healthy people across ages. Study-level background: Roughly one uniquely barcoded beta molecule per two T cells was captured.

Every participating donor contributed around 9.5 milliliters of peripheral blood through a draw. As to this clonotype: Its cognate antigen is unknown. One end of the junction varies from germline; a read error may be responsible.

From germline, CDR1 is SGHTA and CDR2 FQGNSA. The length of the CDR3 is 15 residues. The authors ran a second PCR of about 7 to 12 cycles using a sample-barcoded 5' primer and a J-beta primer mix. Each CDR3 protein gets one entry after TCRdb re-called the 5' RACE reads with MiXCR. The profile covers some 1.5 million distinct CDR3 sequences, with 28% appearing a single time and 7.7% taken by the ten largest. Findings and limits, study-wide: Diversity of TCR beta per million T cells declined in a roughly linear way with age.

This clonotype was sampled from a woman in her thirties in good health. This sequence joins TRBV7-2 and TRBJ2-1; 7 bases fit TRBD2. The material sequenced was blood. CDR3 loop: CASRLATGGKNEQFF. CDR3 nucleotide sequence: TGTGCCAGCAGGTTAGCGACCGGGGGGAAGAATGAGCAGTTCTTC.